These T cell receptor beta chains were read from a single sample in a study of graft-versus-host responses after intestinal transplantation. Only in-frame clones appear in the TCRdb table, and some are missing; sequencing was by immunoSEQ multiplex PCR. The sample lists 85,000 to 100,000 clones, less than 95% seen once, with approximately 0.32% in the top ten. No antigen is known for these receptors. The sequencing here drew on unstimulated CD4+ T cells sorted from spleen or lymph node cells, taken before transplant. Receptors originate from a human donor who was the organ donor for an intestinal transplant. Both conserved end residues are trimmed from each CDR3. Each record gives: CDR3 protein, clone size, V gene, J gene. The listing skips clone size in some rows; elsewhere it reads once, few, many or a size class.

CDR3 protein: ASSQDGAGLAGRNEQF
clone size: -
V gene: TRBV4-2
J gene: TRBJ2-1

CDR3 protein: ASSYTGRNTEAF
clone size: -
V gene: TRBV5-1
J gene: TRBJ1-1

CDR3 protein: SAERSGTQY
clone size: -
V gene: TRBV20-1
J gene: TRBJ2-3

CDR3 protein: ASSRYSSMNTGELF
clone size: -
V gene: TRBV6-4
J gene: TRBJ2-2

CDR3 protein: SVDRGGYEQY
clone size: medium-sized
V gene: TRBV29-1
J gene: TRBJ2-7

CDR3 protein: AWSVDYRPTNEKLF
clone size: -
V gene: TRBV30
J gene: TRBJ1-4

CDR3 protein: ASSLLAGGYTDTQY
clone size: once
V gene: TRBV14
J gene: TRBJ2-3

CDR3 protein: ASSLGQGLNTGELF
clone size: -
V gene: TRBV18
J gene: TRBJ2-2

CDR3 protein: ASTKGREGRGGELF
clone size: -
V gene: TRBV19
J gene: TRBJ2-2

CDR3 protein: ASSYSPGDIETQY
clone size: -
V gene: TRBV6-5
J gene: TRBJ2-5

CDR3 protein: ASLRDGPYGYT
clone size: -
V gene: TRBV28
J gene: TRBJ1-2

CDR3 protein: ASSLRGDNEQF
clone size: -
V gene: TRBV7-3
J gene: TRBJ2-1

CDR3 protein: ASSSWRTGAYEQY
clone size: -
V gene: TRBV6-6
J gene: TRBJ2-7

CDR3 protein: AWSVNRDTEAF
clone size: -
V gene: TRBV30
J gene: TRBJ1-1

CDR3 protein: ASRGDRFTDTQY
clone size: -
V gene: TRBV2
J gene: TRBJ2-3

CDR3 protein: ASSLLPGSTDTQY
clone size: -
V gene: TRBV28
J gene: TRBJ2-3

CDR3 protein: ASSLNTGELF
clone size: -
V gene: TRBV5-1
J gene: TRBJ2-2

CDR3 protein: ASSPGLPTDTQY
clone size: -
V gene: TRBV2
J gene: TRBJ2-3

CDR3 protein: ASSRLAGGPPLGTDTQY
clone size: -
V gene: TRBV27
J gene: TRBJ2-3

CDR3 protein: ASSYRGHSNTEAF
clone size: -
V gene: TRBV5-1
J gene: TRBJ1-1